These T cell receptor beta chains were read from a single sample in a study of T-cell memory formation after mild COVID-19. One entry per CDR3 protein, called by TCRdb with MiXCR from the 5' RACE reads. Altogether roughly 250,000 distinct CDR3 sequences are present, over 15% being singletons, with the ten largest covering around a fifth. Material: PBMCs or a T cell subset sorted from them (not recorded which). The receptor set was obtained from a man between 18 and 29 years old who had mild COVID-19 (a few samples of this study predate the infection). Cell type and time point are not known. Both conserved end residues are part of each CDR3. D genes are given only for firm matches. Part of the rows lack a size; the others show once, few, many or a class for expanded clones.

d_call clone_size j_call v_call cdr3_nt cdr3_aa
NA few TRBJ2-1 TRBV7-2 TGTGCCAGCAGCTTAGCCCCCTTCCAGGGGGGGGATAATGAGCAGTTCTTC CASSLAPFQGGDNEQFF
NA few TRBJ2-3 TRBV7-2 TGTGCCAGCAGCTTAGTGTCGACGACAGATACGCAGTATTTT CASSLVSTTDTQYF
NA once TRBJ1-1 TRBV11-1 TGTGCCAGCAGCCTAATCGGGGAGGGTAACACTGAAGCTTTCTTT CASSLIGEGNTEAFF
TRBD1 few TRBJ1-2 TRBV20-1 TGCAGTGCCGGGACAGCTAGCGGCTACACCTTC CSAGTASGYTF
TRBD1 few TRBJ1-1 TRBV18 TGTGCCAGCTCGGGGACAGGAGCTTGGGACACTGAAGCTTTCTTT CASSGTGAWDTEAFF
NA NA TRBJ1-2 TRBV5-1 TGCGCCAGCAGCTTCGGCGTCGGGGGCTACACCTTC CASSFGVGGYTF
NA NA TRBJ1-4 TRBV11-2 TGTGCCAGCAGCTTAGGCAGGTCATCGTCGGAAAAACTGTTTTTT CASSLGRSSSEKLFF
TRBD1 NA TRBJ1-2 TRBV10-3 TGTGCCATCAGTGTACTCTACCCACAGGGGGACTATGGCTACACCTTC CAISVLYPQGDYGYTF
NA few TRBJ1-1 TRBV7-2 TGTGCCAGCAGCTTTAGGGGAGGGGGCACTGAAGCTTTCTTT CASSFRGGGTEAFF
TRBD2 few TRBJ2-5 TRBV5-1 TGCGCCAGCAGCTCCATGGGGGGGTGGCAAGAGACCCAGTACTTC CASSSMGGWQETQYF
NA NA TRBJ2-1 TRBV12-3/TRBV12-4 TGTGCCAGCAGTTTATCCAGCGATGAGCAGTTCTTC CASSLSSDEQFF
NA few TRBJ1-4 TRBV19 TGTGCCAGTACCCGGATTGGGATTGAAAAACTGTTTTTT CASTRIGIEKLFF
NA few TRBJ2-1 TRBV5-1 TGCGCCAGCAGCCCCATAAAGGGGGGGGTGGAGTTCTTC CASSPIKGGVEFF
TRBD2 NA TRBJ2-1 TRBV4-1 TGCGCCAGCAGCCAAGAAGTCGCGGGGGATGAGCAGTTCTTC CASSQEVAGDEQFF
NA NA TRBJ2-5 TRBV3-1 TGTGCCAGCAGCCAAGATTCCCGGGACGTCGGGGAGACCCAGTACTTC CASSQDSRDVGETQYF
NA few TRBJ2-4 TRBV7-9 TGTGCCAGCAGCTTAGCGGTCCTGGGGGAAGCCAAAAACATTCAGTACTTC CASSLAVLGEAKNIQYF
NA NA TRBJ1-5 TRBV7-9 TGTGCCAGCAGCCCGATGTCGGGGATCCGCAATCAGCCCCAGCATTTT CASSPMSGIRNQPQHF
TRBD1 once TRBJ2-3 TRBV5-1 TGCGCCAGCAGCTTGGCCGACAGGGGAGCAGATACGCAGTATTTT CASSLADRGADTQYF
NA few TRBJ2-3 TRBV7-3 TGTGCCAGCAGCTGCCGTGGAGCGGGCGGCACAGATACGCAGTATTTT CASSCRGAGGTDTQYF
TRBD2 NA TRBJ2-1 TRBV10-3 TGTGCCATCAGTGACGCAGGCGGGGGAGAAAATGAGCAGTTCTTC CAISDAGGGENEQFF
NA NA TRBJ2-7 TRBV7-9 TGTGCCAGCAGCTCAGTGACAAAACCTTACGAGCAGTACTTC CASSSVTKPYEQYF
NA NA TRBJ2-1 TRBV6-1 TGTGCCAGCAGTGAAGAGTCGGGTACGAACAATGAGCAGTTCTTC CASSEESGTNNEQFF
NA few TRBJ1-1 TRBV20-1 TGCAGTGCTAGAGATAAAGCCCGGAACACTGAAGCTTTCTTT CSARDKARNTEAFF
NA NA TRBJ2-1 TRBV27 TGTGCCAGCAGGGGAATCTACAATGAGCAGTTCTTC CASRGIYNEQFF
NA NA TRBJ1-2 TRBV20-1 TGCAGTGCTAGCCTGGGGGCCATAGGCTACACCTTC CSASLGAIGYTF
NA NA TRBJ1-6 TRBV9 TGTGCCAGCAGTGGCGCAGGGCTTCGGAATTCACCCCTCCACTTT CASSGAGLRNSPLHF
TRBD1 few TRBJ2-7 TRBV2 TGTGCCAGCAACACAGGCAGGGGGCGCAGCTACGAGCAGTACTTC CASNTGRGRSYEQYF